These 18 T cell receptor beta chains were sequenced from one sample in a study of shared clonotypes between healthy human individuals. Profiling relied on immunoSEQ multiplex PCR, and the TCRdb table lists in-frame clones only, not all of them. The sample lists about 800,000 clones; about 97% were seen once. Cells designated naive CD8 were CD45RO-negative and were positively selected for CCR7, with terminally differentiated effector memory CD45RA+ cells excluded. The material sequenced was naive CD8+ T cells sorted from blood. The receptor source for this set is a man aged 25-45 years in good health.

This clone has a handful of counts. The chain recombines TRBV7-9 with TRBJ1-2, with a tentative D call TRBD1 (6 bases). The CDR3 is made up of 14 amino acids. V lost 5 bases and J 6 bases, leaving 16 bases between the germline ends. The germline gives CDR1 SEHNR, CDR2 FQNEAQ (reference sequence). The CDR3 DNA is TGTGCCAGCAGCCCAAGGACAGACCCTCATGGCTACACCTTC. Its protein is CASSPRTDPHGYTF.

The CDR3 DNA is TGTGCCAGCAGCTTAGACGGAGGGCCGGGGGAGCAGTACTTC. Protein: CASSLDGGPGEQYF. This chain joins TRBV7-8 and TRBJ2-7; the D gene is possibly TRBD2 (6 bases). This CDR3 has 14 residues. Germline V gene data show CDR1 as SGHVS and CDR2 as FQNEAQ. The germline V and J ends were trimmed by 1 base and 7 bases, with 14 bases remaining between them. Looking up the rest from reference TRBV7-8 and TRBJ2-7 gives the full variable domain: GAGVSQSPRYKVAKRGQDVALRCDPISGHVSLFWYQQALGQGPEFLTYFQNEAQLDKSGLPSDRFFAERPEGSVSTLKIQRTQQEDSAVYLCASSLDGGPGEQYFGPGTRLTVT.

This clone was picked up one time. The CDR3 here is CASSKIPGLTNTGELFF. The CDR3 nucleotides read TGTGCCAGCAGCAAAATTCCGGGACTTACGAACACCGGGGAGCTGTTTTTT. This chain uses TRBV21-1 with TRBJ2-2; no check of the table's D call, TRBD2, against the DNA was made. TRBV21-1 is a documented pseudogene. CDR3 length: 17 residues.

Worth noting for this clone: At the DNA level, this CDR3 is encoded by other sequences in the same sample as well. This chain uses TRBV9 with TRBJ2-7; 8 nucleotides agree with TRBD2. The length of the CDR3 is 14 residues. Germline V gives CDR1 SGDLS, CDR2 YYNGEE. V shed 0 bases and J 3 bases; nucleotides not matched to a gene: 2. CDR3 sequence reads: CASSVGLASYEQYF. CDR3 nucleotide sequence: TGTGCCAGCAGCGTAGGACTAGCGAGCTACGAGCAGTACTTC.

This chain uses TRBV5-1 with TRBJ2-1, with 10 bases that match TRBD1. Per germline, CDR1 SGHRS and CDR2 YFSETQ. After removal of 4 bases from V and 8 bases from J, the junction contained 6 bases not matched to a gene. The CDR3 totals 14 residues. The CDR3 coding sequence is TGCGCCAGCAGCGCTGGACAGGGGGACGATGAGCAGTTCTTC. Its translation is CASSAGQGDDEQFF.

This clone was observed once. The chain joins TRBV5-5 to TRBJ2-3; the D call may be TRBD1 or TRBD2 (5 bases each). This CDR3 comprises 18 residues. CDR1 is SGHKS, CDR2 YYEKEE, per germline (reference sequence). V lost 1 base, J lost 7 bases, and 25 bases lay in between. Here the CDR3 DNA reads TGTGCCAGCAGCTTGAGTTTCTCACGGGACGGACCCATGTATACGCAGTATTTT. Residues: CASSLSFSRDGPMYTQYF.

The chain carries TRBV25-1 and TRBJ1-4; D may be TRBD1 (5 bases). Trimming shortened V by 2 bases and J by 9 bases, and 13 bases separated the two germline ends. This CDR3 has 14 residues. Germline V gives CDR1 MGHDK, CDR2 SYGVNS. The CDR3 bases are TGTGCCAGCAGTGAACCCGGGACGTTGAAAAAACTGTTTTTT. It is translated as CASSEPGTLKKLFF.

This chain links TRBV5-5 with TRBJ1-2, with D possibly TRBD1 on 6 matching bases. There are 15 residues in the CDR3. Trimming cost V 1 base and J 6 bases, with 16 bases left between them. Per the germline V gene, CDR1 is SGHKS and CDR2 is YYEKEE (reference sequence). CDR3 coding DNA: TGTGCCAGCAGCTTGTTCGGGAAAAGGGGGGATGGCTACACCTTC. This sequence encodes CASSLFGKRGDGYTF.

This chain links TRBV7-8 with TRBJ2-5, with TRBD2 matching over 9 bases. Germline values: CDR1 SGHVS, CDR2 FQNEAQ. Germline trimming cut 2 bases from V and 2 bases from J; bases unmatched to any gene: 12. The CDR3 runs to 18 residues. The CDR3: CASSLIVMREGRQETQYF. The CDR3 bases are TGTGCCAGCAGCTTAATCGTTATGCGGGAGGGTCGGCAAGAGACCCAGTACTTC. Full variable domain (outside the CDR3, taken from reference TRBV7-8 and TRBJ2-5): GAGVSQSPRYKVAKRGQDVALRCDPISGHVSLFWYQQALGQGPEFLTYFQNEAQLDKSGLPSDRFFAERPEGSVSTLKIQRTQQEDSAVYLCASSLIVMREGRQETQYFGPGTRLLVL.

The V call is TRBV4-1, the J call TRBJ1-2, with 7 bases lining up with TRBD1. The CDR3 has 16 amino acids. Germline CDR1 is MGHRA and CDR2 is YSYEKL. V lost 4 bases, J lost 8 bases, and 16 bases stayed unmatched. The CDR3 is CASSPGFWEGAPGYTF. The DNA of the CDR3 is TGCGCCAGCAGCCCGGGATTTTGGGAGGGGGCGCCGGGCTACACCTTC.

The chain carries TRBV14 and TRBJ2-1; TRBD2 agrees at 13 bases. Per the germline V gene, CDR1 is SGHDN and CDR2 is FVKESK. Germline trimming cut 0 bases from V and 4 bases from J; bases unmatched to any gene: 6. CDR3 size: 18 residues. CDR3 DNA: TGTGCCAGCAGCCAAGACGGGACTAGCGGGATATGGTACAATGAGCAGTTCTTC. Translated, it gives CASSQDGTSGIWYNEQFF.

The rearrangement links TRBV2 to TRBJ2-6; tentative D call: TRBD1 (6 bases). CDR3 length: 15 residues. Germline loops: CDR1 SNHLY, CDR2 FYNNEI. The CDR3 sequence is CAVGQFNPGANVLTF. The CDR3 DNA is TGTGCTGTCGGACAGTTCAATCCTGGGGCCAACGTCCTGACTTTC.

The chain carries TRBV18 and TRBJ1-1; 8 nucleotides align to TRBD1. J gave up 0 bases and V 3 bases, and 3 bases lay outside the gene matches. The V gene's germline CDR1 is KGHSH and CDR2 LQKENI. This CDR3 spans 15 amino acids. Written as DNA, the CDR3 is TGTGCCAGCTCACCCGGGACAGGAGTGAACACTGAAGCTTTCTTT. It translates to CASSPGTGVNTEAFF.

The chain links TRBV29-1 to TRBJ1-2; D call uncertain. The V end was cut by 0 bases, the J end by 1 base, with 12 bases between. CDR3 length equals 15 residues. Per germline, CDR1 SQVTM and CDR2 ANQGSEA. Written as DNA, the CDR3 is TGCAGCGTTGAAGATCTTATCGGCCTTAACTATGGCTACACCTTC. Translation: CSVEDLIGLNYGYTF. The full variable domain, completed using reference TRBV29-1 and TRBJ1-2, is SAVISQKPSRDICQRGTSLTIQCQVDSQVTMMFWYRQQPGQSLTLIATANQGSEATYESGFVIDKFPISRPNLTFSTLTVSNMSPEDSSIYLCSVEDLIGLNYGYTFGSGTRLTVV.

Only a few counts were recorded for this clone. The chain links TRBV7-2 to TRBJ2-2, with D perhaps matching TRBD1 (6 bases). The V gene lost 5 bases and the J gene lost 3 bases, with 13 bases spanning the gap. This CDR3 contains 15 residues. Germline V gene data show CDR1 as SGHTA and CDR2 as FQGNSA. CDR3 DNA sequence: TGTGCCAGCAGCCCCAGGGGCCCTTACACCGGGGAGCTGTTTTTT. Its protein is CASSPRGPYTGELFF.

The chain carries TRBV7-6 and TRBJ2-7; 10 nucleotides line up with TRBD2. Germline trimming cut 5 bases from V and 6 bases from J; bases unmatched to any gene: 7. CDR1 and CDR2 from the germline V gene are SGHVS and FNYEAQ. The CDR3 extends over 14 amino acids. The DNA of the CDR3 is TGTGCCAGCAGCCCCCGGACTAGCGGAACCGAGCAGTACTTC. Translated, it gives CASSPRTSGTEQYF.

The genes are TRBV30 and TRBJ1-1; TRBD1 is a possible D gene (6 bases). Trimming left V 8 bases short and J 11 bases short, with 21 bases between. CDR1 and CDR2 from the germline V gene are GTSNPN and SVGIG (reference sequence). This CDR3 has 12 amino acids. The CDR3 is CAHPTGPVCAFF. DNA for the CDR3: TGTGCCCACCCGACAGGCCCCGTTTGTGCTTTCTTT.

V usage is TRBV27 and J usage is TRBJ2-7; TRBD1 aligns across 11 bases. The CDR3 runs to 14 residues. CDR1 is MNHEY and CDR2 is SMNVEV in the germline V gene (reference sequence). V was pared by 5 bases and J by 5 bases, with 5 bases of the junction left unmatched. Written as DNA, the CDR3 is TGTGCCAGCAGTAGGACAGGGGGCATCCACGAGCAGTACTTC. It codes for CASSRTGGIHEQYF.